What follows describes a single T cell receptor (beta chain). Germline CDR1 and CDR2: MDHEN and SYDVKM. Trimming cost V 8 bases and J 0 bases, with 11 bases left between them. The CDR3 consists of 13 residues. This entry belongs to a study of blood T cell repertoires in COVID-19. Study context: Italy, Spain and the United States were the sources of the convalescent and acute COVID-19 samples. Sample material is recorded as cDNA or gDNA derived from T cells, B-cell-depleted T cells, or PBMCs.

Only in-frame clones appear in the TCRdb table, and some are missing; sequencing was by immunoSEQ multiplex PCR. Here the sample spans hundreds of thousands of clones, almost 90% being singletons. Participant age was roughly 18 to 95 years, and participants resided in approximately 24 US areas. Each participant's cohort was designated according to participant-reported clinical history. Sequencing was performed on PBMCs or T cells enriched from blood (not recorded which). The chain uses TRBV28 and TRBJ2-7; a possible D gene is TRBD1 (7 bases). This TCR was recovered from a woman younger than 30 with acute COVID-19. The CDR3 loop reads CASWGDSSYEQYF. CDR3 DNA: TGTGCCAGCTGGGGGGACAGCTCCTACGAGCAGTACTTC.